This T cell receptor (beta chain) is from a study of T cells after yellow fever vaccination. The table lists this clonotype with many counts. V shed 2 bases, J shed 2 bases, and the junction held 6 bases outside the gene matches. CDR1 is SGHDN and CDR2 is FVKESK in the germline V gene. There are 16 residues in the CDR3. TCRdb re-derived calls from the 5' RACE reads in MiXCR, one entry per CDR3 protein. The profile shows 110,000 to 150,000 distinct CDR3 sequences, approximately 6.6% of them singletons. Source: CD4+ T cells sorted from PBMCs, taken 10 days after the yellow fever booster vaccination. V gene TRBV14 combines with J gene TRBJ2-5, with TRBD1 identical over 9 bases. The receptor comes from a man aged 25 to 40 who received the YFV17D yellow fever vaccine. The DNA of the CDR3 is TGTGCCAGCAGCCAAAGATTGGGACAGGGTCAAGAGACCCAGTACTTC. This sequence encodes CASSQRLGQGQETQYF.